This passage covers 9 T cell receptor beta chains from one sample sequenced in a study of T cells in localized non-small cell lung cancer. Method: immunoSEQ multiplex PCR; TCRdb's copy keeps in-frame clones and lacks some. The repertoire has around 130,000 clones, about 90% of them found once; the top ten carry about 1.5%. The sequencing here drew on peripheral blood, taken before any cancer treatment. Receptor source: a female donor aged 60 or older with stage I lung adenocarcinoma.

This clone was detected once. CDR3 region: CASSVEPQGGWSGNTIYF. CDR3 DNA: TGTGCCAGCAGCGTAGAGCCCCAAGGGGGCTGGTCTGGAAACACCATATATTTT. The chain combines TRBV9 with TRBJ1-3, with 7 bases lining up with TRBD1. Germline V CDR1 and CDR2: SGDLS, YYNGEE. Unmatched junction bases numbered 10, after V lost 0 bases and J lost 1 base. CDR3 length: 18 amino acids.

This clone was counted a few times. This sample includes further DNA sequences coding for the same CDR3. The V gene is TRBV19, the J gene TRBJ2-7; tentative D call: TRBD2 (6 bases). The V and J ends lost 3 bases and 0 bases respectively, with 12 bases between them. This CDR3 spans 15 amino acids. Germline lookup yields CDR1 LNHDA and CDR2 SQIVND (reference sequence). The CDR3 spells CASSISVAVSYEQYF. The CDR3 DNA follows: TGTGCCAGTAGTATTTCGGTAGCGGTCTCCTACGAGCAGTACTTC.

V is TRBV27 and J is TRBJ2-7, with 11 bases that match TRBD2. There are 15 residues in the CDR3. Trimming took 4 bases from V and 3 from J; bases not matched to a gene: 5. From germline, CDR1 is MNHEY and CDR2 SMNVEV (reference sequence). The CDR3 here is CASSSFLAGGYEQYF. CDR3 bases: TGTGCCAGCAGTTCCTTTCTAGCGGGAGGCTACGAGCAGTACTTC.

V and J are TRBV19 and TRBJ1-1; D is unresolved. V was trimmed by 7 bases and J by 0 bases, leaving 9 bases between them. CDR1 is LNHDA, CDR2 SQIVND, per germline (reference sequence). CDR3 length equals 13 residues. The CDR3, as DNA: TGTGCCAGTACCGGGCCGATGAACACTGAAGCTTTCTTT. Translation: CASTGPMNTEAFF.

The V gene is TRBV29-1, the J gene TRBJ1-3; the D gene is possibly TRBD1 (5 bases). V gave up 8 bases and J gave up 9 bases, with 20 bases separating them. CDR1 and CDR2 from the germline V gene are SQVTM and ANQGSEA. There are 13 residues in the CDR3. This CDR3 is CSQRGGAGGTIYF. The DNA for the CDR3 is TGCAGCCAGAGGGGCGGTGCGGGAGGCACCATATATTTT.

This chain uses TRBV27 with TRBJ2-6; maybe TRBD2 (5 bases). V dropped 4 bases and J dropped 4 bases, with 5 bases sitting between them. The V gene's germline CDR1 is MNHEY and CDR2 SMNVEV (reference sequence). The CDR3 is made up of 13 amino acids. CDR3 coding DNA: TGTGCCAGCAGTTCGGGGGGGGCCAACGTCCTGACTTTC. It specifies CASSSGGANVLTF.

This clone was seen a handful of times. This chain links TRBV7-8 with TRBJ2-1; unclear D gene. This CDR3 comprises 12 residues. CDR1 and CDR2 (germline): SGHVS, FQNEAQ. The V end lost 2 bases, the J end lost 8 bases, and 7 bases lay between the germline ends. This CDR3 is CASSLQVHEQFF. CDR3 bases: TGTGCCAGCAGCTTACAAGTCCATGAGCAGTTCTTC.

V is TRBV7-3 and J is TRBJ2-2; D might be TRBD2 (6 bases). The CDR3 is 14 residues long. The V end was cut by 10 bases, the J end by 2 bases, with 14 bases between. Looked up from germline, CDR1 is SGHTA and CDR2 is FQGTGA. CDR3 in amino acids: CATRRDSNTGELFF. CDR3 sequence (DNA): TGTGCCACCCGAAGGGACTCAAACACCGGGGAGCTGTTTTTT.

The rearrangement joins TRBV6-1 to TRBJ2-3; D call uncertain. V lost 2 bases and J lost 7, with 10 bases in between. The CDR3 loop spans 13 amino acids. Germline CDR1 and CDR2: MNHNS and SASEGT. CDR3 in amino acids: CASSELRLNTQYF. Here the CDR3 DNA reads TGTGCCAGCAGTGAACTAAGATTGAATACGCAGTATTTT.